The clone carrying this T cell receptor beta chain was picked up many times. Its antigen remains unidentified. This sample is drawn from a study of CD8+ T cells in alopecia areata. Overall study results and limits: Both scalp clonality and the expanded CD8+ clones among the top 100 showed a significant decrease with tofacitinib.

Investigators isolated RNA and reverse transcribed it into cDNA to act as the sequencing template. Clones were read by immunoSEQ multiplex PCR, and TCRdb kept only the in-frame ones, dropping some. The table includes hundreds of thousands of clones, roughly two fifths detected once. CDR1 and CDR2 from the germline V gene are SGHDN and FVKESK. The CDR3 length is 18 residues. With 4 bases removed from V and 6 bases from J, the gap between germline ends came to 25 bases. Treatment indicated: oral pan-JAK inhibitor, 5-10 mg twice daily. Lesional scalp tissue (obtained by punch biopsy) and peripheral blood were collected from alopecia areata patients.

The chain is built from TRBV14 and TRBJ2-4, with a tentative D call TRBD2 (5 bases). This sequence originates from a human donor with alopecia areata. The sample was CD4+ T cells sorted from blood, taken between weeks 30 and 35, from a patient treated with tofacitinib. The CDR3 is CASSPGGFVPLEGNIQYF. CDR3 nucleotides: TGTGCCAGCAGCCCCGGCGGGTTTGTTCCTTTAGAGGGAAACATTCAGTACTTC.